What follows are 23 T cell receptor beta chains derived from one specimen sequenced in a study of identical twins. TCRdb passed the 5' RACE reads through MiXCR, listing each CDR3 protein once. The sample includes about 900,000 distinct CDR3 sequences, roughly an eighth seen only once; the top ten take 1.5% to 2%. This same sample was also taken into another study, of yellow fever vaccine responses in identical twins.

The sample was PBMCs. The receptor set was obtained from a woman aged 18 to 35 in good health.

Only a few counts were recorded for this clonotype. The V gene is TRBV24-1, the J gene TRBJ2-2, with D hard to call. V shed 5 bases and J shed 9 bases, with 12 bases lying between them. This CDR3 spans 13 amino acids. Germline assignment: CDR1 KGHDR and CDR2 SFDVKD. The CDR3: CATSGRERRELFF. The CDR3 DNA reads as TGTGCCACCAGTGGGCGAGAAAGGAGGGAGCTGTTTTTT.

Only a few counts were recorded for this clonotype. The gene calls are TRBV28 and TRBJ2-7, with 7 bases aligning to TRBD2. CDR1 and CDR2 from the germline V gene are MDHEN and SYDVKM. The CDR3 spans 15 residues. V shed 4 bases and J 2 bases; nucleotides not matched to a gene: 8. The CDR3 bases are TGTGCCAGCAGTTCCCCGGGAGGCAGCACCTACGAGCAGTACGTC. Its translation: CASSSPGGSTYEQYV.

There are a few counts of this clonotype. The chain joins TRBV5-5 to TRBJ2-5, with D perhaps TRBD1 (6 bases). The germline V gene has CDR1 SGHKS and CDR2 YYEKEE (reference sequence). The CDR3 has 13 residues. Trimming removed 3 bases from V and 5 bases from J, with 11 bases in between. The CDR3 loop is CASSYRVGETQYF. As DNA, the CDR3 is TGTGCCAGCAGCTACAGGGTCGGGGAGACCCAGTACTTC.

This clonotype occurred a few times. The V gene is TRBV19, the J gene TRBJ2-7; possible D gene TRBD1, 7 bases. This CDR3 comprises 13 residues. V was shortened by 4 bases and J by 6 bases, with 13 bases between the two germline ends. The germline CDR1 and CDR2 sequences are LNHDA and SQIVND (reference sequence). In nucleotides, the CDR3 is TGTGCCAGTAGTAGCGGAGGGGGCGGCGAGCAGTACTTC. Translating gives CASSSGGGGEQYF.

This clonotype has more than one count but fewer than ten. The CDR3 reads CASSFRAVETQYF. For the CDR3, the DNA is TGCGCCAGCAGCTTCAGAGCGGTGGAGACCCAGTACTTC. The chain employs TRBV5-1 and TRBJ2-5, with D possibly being TRBD2 (5 bases). The CDR3 has 13 amino acids. CDR1 and CDR2 from the germline V gene are SGHRS and YFSETQ. V gave up 2 bases and J gave up 5 bases, with 10 bases separating them. Together with reference TRBV5-1 and TRBJ2-5, the CDR3 gives the full variable domain: KAGVTQTPRYLIKTRGQQVTLSCSPISGHRSVSWYQQTPGQGLQFLFEYFSETQRNKGNFPGRFSGRQFSNSRSEMNVSTLELGDSALYLCASSFRAVETQYFGPGTRLLVL.

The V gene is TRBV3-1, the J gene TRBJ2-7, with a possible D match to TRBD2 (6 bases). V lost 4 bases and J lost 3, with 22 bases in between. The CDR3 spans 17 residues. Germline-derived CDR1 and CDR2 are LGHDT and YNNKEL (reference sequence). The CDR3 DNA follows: TGTGCCAGCAGCCCTCCTGGTCATTTAGTTAGCGGCTACGAGCAGTACTTC. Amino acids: CASSPPGHLVSGYEQYF.

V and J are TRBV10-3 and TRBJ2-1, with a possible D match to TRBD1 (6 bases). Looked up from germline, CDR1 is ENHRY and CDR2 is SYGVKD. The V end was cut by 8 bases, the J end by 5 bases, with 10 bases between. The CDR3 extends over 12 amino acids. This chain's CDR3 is CAIGDIDNEQFF. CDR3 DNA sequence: TGTGCCATCGGGGACATAGACAATGAGCAGTTCTTC.

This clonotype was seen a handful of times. The CDR3 reads CASSTEWTGNTEAFF. DNA for the CDR3: TGTGCCAGCAGTACCGAATGGACAGGGAACACTGAAGCTTTCTTT. The chain links TRBV12-3 or TRBV12-4 to TRBJ1-1, with 7 bases matching TRBD1. The CDR3 loop spans 15 amino acids. The J segment lost 1 base and the V segment lost 5 bases, leaving 7 bases of the junction unmatched.

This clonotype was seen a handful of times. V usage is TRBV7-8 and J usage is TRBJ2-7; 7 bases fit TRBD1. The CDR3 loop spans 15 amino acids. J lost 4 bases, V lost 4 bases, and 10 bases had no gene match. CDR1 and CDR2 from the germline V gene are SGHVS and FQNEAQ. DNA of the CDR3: TGTGCCAGCAGCTCTTTTAGGATCAGGGGGTACGAGCAGTACTTC. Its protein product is CASSSFRIRGYEQYF.

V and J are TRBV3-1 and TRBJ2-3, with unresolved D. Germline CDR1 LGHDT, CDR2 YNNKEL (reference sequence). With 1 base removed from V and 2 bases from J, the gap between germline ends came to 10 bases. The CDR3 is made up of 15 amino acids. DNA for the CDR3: TGTGCCAGCAGCCAAGGGTTCGACCACACAGATACGCAGTATTTT. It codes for CASSQGFDHTDTQYF.

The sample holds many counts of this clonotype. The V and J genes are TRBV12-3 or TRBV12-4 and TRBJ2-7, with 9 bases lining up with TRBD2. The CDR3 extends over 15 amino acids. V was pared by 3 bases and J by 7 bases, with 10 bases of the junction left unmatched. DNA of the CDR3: TGTGCCAGCAGTTTTTTGGCTAGCGGGATTGGTGAGCAGTACTTC. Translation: CASSFLASGIGEQYF.

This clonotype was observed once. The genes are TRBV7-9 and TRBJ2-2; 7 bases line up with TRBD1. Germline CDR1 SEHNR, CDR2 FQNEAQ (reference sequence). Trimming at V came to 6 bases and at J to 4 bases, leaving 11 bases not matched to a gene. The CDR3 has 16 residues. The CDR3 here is CASSGTGRGSTGELFF. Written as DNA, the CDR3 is TGTGCCAGCAGTGGGACGGGCAGGGGGAGCACCGGGGAGCTGTTTTTT.

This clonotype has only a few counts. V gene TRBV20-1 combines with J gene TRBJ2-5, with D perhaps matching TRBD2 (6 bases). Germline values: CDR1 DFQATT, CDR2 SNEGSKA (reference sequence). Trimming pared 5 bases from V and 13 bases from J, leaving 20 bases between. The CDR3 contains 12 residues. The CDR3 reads CSARPGSGGVYF. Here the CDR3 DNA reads TGCAGTGCTCGCCCCGGGTCGGGCGGGGTGTACTTC.

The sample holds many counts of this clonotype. In nucleotides, the CDR3 is TGCGCCAGCAGCGCAGACAGGGGGAACACTGAAGCTTTCTTT. Protein product: CASSADRGNTEAFF. The rearrangement uses TRBV5-1 and TRBJ1-1; 8 bases fit TRBD1. Germline V lookup: CDR1 SGHRS, CDR2 YFSETQ. V gave up 4 bases and J gave up 1 base; unmatched junction bases: 3. This CDR3 is 14 amino acids long.

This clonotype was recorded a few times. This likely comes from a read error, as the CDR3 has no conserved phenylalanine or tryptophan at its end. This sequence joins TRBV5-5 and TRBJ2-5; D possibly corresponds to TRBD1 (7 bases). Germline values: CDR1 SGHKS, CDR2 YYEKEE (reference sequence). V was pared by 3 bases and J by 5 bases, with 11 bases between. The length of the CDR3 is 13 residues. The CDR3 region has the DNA TGTGCCAGCAGCTGGCAGGGGGGTGAGACCCAGTACCTC. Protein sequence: CASSWQGGETQYL.

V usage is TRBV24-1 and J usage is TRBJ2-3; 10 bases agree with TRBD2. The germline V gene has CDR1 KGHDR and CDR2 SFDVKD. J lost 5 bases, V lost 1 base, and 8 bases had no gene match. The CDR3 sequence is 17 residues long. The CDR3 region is CATSDFSAGGPGDTQYF. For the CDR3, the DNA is TGTGCCACCAGTGATTTTTCAGCGGGAGGGCCGGGAGATACGCAGTATTTT.

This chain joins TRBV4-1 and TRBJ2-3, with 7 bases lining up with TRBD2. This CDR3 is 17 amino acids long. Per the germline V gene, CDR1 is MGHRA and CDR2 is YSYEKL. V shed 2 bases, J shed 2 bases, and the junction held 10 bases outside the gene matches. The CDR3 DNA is TGCGCCAGCAGCCAACGCCAGACTAGCAGATTCACAGATACGCAGTATTTT. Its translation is CASSQRQTSRFTDTQYF.

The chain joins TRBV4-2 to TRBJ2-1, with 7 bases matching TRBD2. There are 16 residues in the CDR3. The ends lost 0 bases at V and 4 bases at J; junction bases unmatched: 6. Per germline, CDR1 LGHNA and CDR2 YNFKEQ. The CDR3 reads CASSQDMGEGYNEQFF. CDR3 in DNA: TGTGCCAGCAGCCAAGATATGGGGGAGGGGTACAATGAGCAGTTCTTC.

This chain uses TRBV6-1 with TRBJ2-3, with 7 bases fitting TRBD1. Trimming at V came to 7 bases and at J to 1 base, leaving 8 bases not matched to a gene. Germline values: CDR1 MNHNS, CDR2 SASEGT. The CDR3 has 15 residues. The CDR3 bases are TGTGCCAGCAATCCGGGACAGCCTGGCACAGATACGCAGTATTTT. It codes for CASNPGQPGTDTQYF.

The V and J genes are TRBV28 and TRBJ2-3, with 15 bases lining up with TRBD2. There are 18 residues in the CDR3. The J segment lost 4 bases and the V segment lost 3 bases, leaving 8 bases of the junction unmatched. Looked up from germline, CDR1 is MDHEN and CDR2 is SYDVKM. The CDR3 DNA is TGTGCCAGCAGTTTGACCGGGACTAGCGGGAGGAGGGCAGATACGCAGTATTTT. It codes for CASSLTGTSGRRADTQYF.

CDR3 region: CASSFRDRGRSFAGELFF. DNA of the CDR3: TGTGCCAGCAGTTTCCGGGACAGGGGGAGGTCGTTCGCCGGGGAGCTGTTTTTT. The chain employs TRBV28 and TRBJ2-2; 11 bases line up with TRBD1. CDR3 length: 18 residues. Losses at the gene ends were 3 bases for V and 6 bases for J; bases not matched to a gene: 12. Germline CDR1 MDHEN, CDR2 SYDVKM.

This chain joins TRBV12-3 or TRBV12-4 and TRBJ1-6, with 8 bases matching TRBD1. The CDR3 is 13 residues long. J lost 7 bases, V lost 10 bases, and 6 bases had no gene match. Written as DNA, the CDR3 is TGTGCCATAGCAGACAGGGGAAATTCACCCCTCCACTTT. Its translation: CAIADRGNSPLHF.

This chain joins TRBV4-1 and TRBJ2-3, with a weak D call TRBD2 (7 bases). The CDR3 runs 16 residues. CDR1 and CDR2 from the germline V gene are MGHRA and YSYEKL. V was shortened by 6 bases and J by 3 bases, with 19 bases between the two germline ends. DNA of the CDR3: TGCGCCAGCAGGAACCCGGGAGGACAGTTAACAGATACGCAGTATTTT. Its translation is CASRNPGGQLTDTQYF.